The next 8 T cell receptor beta chains were all read from a single sample in a study of T cell responses to AZD1222 COVID-19 vaccine. Sequenced by immunoSEQ multiplex PCR; TCRdb stores in-frame clones only, minus some. The repertoire holds about 92,000 clones, with approximately 88% as singletons. The source was peripheral blood, collected on day 0 of AZD1222 vaccination. The receptors were gathered from an adult in good health.

The chain combines TRBV5-4 with TRBJ1-6; TRBD1 might be the D (6 bases). Between the trimmed V and J ends, which lost 2 bases and 10 bases, there was a span of 13 bases. Germline CDR1 is SGHNT and CDR2 is YYREEE (reference sequence). The CDR3 is made up of 14 amino acids. CDR3 in amino acids: CASSFRQGPSPLHF. The CDR3 nucleotides read TGTGCCAGCAGCTTCCGTCAGGGGCCCTCACCCCTCCACTTT.

The V gene is TRBV6-5, the J gene TRBJ1-1; D might be TRBD1 (5 bases). CDR1 and CDR2 (germline): MNHEY, SVGAGI. CDR3 size: 14 residues. Trimming left V 6 bases short and J 5 bases short, with 16 bases between. The CDR3 region has the DNA TGTGCCAGCAGCTCAACGGGGGGAAATACTGAAGCTTTCTTT. Its translation: CASSSTGGNTEAFF.

This rearrangement joins TRBV19 to TRBJ1-2; no definite D call. V lost 1 base to trimming and J lost 1 base, with 13 bases between them. CDR1 and CDR2 (germline): LNHDA, SQIVND (reference sequence). This CDR3 comprises 16 residues. The CDR3 loop reads CASSIAGTNHNYGYTF. The CDR3 DNA reads as TGTGCCAGTAGTATAGCTGGCACCAACCATAACTATGGCTACACCTTC.

The chain joins TRBV2 to TRBJ2-7; TRBD2 matches at 15 bases. The CDR3 runs 16 residues. Per germline, CDR1 SNHLY and CDR2 FYNNEI. J was trimmed by 4 bases and V by 10 bases; bases with no gene match: 11. CDR3 loop: CAIGGGLAGGGYEQYF. In DNA form, the CDR3 reads TGTGCCATAGGGGGGGGACTAGCGGGAGGAGGATACGAGCAGTACTTC. The complete variable domain, with remaining parts taken from reference TRBV2 and TRBJ2-7, reads EPEVTQTPSHQVTQMGQEVILRCVPISNHLYFYWYRQILGQKVEFLVSFYNNEISEKSEIFDDQFSVERPDGSNFTLKIRSTKLEDSAMYFCAIGGGLAGGGYEQYFGPGTRLTVT.

The CDR3 DNA reads TGTGCCATCAGTGAGTCAGGGGGTAGCAATCAGCCCCAGCATTTT. Its protein is CAISESGGSNQPQHF. The chain recombines TRBV10-3 with TRBJ1-5; D is perhaps TRBD1 (6 bases). Trimming shortened V by 0 bases and J by 0 bases, and 6 bases separated the two germline ends. This CDR3 contains 15 residues. Germline lookup yields CDR1 ENHRY and CDR2 SYGVKD.

The J gene is TRBJ1-3, the V gene TRBV10-3; no reliable D call. V shed 4 bases and J shed 0 bases, with 13 bases lying between them. The CDR3 is 16 amino acids. Germline CDR1 is ENHRY and CDR2 is SYGVKD. CDR3 nucleotide sequence: TGTGCCATCAGTGCTTTCAGGAAAACCTCTGGAAACACCATATATTTT. This translates into CAISAFRKTSGNTIYF.

The gene calls are TRBV20-1 and TRBJ2-3; the match to TRBD2 covers 9 bases. The germline CDR1 and CDR2 sequences are DFQATT and SNEGSKA (reference sequence). The CDR3 loop spans 16 amino acids. The J segment lost 2 bases and the V segment lost 3 bases, leaving 9 bases of the junction unmatched. The CDR3 DNA reads TGCAGTGCTAGTGGCCCGGGACTAGCTTCCACAGATACGCAGTATTTT. Translating it yields CSASGPGLASTDTQYF.

This sequence joins TRBV9 and TRBJ1-2; TRBD1 matches at 10 bases. Germline V gene sequence: CDR1 SGDLS, CDR2 YYNGEE. J lost 0 bases, V lost 3 bases, and 8 bases had no gene match. CDR3 length: 17 residues. The CDR3 region is CASSDDRGQGANYGYTF. Written as DNA, the CDR3 is TGTGCCAGCAGCGACGACCGCGGACAGGGGGCTAACTATGGCTACACCTTC.